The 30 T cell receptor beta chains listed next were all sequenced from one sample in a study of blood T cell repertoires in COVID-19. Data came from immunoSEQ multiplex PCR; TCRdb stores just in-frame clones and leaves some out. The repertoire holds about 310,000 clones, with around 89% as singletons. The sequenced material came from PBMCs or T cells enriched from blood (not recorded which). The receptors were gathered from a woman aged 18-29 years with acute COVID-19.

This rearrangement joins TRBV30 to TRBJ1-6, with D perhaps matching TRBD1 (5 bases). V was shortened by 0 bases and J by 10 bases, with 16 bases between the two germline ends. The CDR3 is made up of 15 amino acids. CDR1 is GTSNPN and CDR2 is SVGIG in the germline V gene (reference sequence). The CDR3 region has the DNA TGTGCCTGGAGTGTACTCAAGACAGTCTCCTCACCCCTCCACTTT. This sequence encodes CAWSVLKTVSSPLHF.

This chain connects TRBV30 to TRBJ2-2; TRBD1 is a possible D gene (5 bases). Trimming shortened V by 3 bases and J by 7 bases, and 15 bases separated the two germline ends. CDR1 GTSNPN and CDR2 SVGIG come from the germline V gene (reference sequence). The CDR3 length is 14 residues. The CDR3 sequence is CAWRTYRGSGELFF. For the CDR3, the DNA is TGTGCCTGGAGAACTTATAGGGGTAGCGGGGAGCTGTTTTTT.

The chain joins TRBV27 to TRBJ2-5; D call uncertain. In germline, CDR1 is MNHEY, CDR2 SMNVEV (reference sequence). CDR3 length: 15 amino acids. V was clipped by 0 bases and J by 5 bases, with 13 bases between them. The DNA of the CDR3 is TGTGCCAGCAGTTTATCGCACGAGTACCGGGAGACCCAGTACTTC. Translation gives CASSLSHEYRETQYF.

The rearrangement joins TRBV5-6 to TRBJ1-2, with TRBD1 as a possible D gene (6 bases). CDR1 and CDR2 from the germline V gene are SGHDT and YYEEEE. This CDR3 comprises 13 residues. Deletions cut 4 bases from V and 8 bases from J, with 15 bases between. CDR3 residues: CASSPGQNRGYTF. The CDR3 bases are TGTGCCAGCAGCCCTGGACAGAATCGGGGCTACACCTTC.

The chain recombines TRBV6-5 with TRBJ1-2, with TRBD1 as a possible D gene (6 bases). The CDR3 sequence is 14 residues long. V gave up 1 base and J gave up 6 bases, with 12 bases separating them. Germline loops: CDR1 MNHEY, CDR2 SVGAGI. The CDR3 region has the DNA TGTGCCAGCAGTTACTGGGGGCGCGACGATGGCTACACCTTC. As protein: CASSYWGRDDGYTF.

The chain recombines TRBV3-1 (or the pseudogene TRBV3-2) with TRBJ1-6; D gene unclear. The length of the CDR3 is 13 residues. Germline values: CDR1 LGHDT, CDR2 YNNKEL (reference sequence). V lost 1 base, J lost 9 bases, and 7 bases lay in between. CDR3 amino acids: CASSQAPGSPLHF. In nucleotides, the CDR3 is TGTGCCAGCAGCCAAGCTCCAGGTTCACCCCTCCACTTT.

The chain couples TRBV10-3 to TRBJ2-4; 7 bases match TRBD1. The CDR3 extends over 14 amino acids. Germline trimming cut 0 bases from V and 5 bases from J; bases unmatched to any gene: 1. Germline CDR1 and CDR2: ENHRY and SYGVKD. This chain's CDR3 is CAISESGTENIQYF. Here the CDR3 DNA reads TGTGCCATCAGTGAGTCGGGGACAGAAAACATTCAGTACTTC.

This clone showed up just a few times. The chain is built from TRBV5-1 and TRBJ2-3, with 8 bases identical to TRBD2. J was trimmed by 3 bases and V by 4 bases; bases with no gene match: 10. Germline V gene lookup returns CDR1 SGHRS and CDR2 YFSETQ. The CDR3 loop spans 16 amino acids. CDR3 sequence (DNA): TGCGCCAGCAGCCCCATGACGGGAGGGCCGACAGATACGCAGTATTTT. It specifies CASSPMTGGPTDTQYF.

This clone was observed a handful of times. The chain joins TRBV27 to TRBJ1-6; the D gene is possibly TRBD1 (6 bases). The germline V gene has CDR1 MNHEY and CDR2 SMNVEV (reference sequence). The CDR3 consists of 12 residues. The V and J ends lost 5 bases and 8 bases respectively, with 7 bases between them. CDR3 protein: CASSRQDSPLHF. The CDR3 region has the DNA TGTGCCAGCAGTCGACAGGATTCACCCCTCCACTTT.

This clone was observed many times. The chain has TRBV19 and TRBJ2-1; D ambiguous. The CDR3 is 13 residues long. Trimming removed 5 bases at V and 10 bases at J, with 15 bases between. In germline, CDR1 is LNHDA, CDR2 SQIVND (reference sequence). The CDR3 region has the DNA TGTGCCAGTAGTCTCAGTGTGTCCATAGAGCAGTTCTTC. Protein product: CASSLSVSIEQFF.

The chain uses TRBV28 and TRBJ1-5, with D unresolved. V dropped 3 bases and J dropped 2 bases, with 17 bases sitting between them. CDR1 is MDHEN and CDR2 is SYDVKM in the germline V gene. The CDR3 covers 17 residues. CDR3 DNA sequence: TGTGCCAGCAGTTTTAGGCGAGAGAGGAATGGCAATCAGCCCCAGCATTTT. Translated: CASSFRRERNGNQPQHF.

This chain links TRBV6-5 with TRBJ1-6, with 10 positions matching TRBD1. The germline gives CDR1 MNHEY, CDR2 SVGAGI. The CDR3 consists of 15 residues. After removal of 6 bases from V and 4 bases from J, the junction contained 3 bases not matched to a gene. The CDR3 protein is CASRWGQGYNSPLHF. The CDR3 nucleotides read TGTGCCAGCAGGTGGGGACAGGGGTATAATTCACCCCTCCACTTT.

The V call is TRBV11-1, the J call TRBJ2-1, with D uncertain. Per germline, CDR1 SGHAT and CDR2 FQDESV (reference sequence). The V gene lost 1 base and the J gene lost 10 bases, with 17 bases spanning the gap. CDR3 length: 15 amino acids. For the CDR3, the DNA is TGTGCCAGCAGCTTAGTTCCGGGTCCCCCTAGGGAGCAGTTCTTC. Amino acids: CASSLVPGPPREQFF.

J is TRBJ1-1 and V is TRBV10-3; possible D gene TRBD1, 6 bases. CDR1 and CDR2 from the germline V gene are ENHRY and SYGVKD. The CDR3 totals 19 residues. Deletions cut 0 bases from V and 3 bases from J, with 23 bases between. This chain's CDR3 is CAISESRGGRGDYHTEAFF. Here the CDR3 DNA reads TGTGCCATCAGTGAGTCAAGGGGGGGGCGAGGGGACTACCACACTGAAGCTTTCTTT.

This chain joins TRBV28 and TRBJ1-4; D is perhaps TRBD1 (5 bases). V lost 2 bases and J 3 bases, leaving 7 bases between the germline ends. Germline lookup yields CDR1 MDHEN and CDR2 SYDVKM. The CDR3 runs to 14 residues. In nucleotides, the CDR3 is TGTGCCAGCAGTTTACTAGGGGCTAATGAAAAACTGTTTTTT. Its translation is CASSLLGANEKLFF. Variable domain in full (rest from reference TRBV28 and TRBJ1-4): DVKVTQSSRYLVKRTGEKVFLECVQDMDHENMFWYRQDPGLGLRLIYFSYDVKMKEKGDIPEGYSVSREKKERFSLILESASTNQTSMYLCASSLLGANEKLFFGSGTQLSVL.

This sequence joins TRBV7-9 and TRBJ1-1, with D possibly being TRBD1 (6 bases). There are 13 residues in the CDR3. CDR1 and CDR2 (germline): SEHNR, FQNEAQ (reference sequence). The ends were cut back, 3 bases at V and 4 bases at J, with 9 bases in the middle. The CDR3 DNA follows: TGTGCCAGCAGCTTCTCCAGGGGCACTGAAGCTTTCTTT. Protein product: CASSFSRGTEAFF.

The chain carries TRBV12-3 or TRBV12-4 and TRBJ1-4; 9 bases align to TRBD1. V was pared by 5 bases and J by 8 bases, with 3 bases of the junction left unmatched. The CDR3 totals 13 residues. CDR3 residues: CASSGTGSEKLFF. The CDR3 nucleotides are TGTGCCAGCAGTGGGACAGGGTCCGAAAAACTGTTTTTT.

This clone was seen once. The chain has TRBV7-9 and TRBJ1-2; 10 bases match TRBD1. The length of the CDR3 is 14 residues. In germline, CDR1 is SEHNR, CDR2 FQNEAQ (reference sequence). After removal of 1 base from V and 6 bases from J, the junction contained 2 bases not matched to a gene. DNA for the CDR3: TGTGCCAGCAGCTTAGAGGGACAGGGGAATGGCTACACCTTC. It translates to CASSLEGQGNGYTF.

The CDR3 nucleotides are TGTGCCAGCAGTGAAGCTTGGGGGAGGGAGACCCAGTACTTC. It is translated as CASSEAWGRETQYF. The chain is built from TRBV6-1 and TRBJ2-5, with a possible D match to TRBD2 (6 bases). CDR1 and CDR2 (germline): MNHNS, SASEGT. The CDR3 runs 14 residues. V was clipped by 0 bases and J by 5 bases, with 10 bases between them.

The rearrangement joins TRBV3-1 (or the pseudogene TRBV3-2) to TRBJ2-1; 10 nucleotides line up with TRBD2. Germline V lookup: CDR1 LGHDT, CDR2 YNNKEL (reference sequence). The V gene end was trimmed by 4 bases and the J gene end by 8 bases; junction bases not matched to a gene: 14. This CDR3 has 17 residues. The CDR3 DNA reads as TGTGCCAGCAGCCGACGAAGCGGGAGGGCCCAGATTGATGAGCAGTTCTTC. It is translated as CASSRRSGRAQIDEQFF.

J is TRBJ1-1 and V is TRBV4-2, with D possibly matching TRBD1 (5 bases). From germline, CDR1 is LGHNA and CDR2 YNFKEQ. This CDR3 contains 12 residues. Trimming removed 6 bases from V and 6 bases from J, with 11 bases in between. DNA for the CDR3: TGTGCCAGCAGTCAGGAGGGGTCTGAAGCTTTCTTT. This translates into CASSQEGSEAFF.

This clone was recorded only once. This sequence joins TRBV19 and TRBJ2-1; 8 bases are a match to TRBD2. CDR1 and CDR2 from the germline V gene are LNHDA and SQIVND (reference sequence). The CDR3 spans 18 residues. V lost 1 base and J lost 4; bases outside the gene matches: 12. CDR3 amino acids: CASSIGRPSGSWYNEQFF. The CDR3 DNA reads TGTGCCAGTAGTATAGGTAGGCCTAGCGGGTCGTGGTACAATGAGCAGTTCTTC.

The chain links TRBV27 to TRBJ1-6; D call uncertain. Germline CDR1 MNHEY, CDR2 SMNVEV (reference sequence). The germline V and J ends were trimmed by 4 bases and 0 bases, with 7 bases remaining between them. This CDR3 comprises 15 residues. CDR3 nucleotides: TGTGCCAGCAGTTCGAAGAGCTCCTATAATTCACCCCTCCACTTT. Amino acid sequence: CASSSKSSYNSPLHF.

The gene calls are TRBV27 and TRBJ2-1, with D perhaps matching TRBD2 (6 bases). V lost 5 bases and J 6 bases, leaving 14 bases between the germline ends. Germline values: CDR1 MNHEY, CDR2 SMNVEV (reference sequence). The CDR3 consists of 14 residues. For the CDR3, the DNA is TGTGCCAGCAGTCCGGGGGTAGTATTCAATGAGCAGTTCTTC. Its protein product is CASSPGVVFNEQFF.

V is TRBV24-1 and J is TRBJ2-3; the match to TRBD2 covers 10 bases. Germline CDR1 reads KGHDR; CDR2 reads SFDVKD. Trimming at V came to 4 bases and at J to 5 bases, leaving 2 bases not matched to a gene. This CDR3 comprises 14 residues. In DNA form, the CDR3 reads TGTGCCACCAGTGACGCTAGCGGGGGAGATACGCAGTATTTT. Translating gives CATSDASGGDTQYF.

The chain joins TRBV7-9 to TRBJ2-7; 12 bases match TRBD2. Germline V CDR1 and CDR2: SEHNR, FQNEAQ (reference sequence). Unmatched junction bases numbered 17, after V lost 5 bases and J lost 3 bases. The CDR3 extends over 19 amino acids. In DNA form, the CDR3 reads TGTGCCAGCAGCGCCCCTGGAGAGACTAGCGGGAGAAGGGGCTACGAGCAGTACTTC. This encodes CASSAPGETSGRRGYEQYF.

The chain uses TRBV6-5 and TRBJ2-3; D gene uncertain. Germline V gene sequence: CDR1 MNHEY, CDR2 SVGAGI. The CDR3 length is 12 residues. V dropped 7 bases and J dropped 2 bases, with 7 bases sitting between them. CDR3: CASIDYTDTQYF. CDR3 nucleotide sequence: TGTGCCAGCATAGATTACACAGATACGCAGTATTTT.

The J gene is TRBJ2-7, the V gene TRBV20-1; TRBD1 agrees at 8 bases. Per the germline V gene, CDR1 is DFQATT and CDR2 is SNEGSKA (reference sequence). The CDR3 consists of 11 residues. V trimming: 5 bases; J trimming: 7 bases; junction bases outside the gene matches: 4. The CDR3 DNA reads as TGCAGTGCTGGACAGGGTAAGGAGCAGTACTTC. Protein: CSAGQGKEQYF.

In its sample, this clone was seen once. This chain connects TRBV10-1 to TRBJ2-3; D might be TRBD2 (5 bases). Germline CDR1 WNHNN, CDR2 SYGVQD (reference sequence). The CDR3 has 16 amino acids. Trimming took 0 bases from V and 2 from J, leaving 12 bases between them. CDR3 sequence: CASSESGSPNTDTQYF. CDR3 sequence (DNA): TGCGCCAGCAGTGAGTCGGGGAGCCCCAACACAGATACGCAGTATTTT.

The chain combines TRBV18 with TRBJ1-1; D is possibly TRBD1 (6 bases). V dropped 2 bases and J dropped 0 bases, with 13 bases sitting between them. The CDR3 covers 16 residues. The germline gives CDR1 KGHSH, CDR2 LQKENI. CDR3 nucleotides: TGTGCCAGCTCACCATCGGGACAACTGATGAACACTGAAGCTTTCTTT. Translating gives CASSPSGQLMNTEAFF. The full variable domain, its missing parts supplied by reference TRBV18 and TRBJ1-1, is NAGVMQNPRHLVRRRGQEARLRCSPMKGHSHVYWYRQLPEEGLKFMVYLQKENIIDESGMPKERFSAEFPKEGPSILRIQQVVRGDSAAYFCASSPSGQLMNTEAFFGQGTRLTVV.